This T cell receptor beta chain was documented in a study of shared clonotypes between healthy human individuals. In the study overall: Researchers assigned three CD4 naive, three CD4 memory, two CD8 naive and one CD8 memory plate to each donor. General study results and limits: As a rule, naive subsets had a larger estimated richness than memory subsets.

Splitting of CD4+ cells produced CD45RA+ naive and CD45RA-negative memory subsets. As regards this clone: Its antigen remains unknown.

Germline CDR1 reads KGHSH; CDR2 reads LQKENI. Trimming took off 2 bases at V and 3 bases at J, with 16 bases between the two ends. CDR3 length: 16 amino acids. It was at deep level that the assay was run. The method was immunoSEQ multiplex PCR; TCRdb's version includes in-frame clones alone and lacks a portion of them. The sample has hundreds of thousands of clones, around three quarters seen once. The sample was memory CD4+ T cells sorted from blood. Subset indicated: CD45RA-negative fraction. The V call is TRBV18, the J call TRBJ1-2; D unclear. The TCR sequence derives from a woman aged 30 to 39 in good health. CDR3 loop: CASSPRPGGGYYGYTF. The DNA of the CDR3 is TGTGCCAGCTCACCAAGGCCCGGAGGAGGTTACTATGGCTACACCTTC.